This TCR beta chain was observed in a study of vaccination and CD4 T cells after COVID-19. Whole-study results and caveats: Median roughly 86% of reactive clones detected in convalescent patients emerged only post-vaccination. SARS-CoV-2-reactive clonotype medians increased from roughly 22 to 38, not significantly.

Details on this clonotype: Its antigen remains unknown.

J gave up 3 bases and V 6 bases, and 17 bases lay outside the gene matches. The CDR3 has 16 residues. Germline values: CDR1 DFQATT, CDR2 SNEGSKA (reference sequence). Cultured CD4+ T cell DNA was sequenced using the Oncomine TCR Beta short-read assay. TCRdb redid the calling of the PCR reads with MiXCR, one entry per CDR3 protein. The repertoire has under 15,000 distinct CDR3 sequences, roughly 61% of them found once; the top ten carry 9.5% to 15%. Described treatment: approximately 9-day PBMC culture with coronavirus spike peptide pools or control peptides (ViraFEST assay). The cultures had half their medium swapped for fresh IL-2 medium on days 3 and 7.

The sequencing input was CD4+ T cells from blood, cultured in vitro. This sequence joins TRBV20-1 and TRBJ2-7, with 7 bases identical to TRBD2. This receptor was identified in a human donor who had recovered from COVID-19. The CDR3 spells CSASSSGRISGYEQYF. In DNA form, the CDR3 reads TGCAGTGCATCGTCTAGCGGACGCATATCGGGCTACGAGCAGTACTTC.